Below, 29 T cell receptor beta chains from the same sample are listed, as sequenced in a study of shared clonotypes between healthy human individuals. Libraries were prepared by immunoSEQ multiplex PCR; TCRdb keeps only in-frame clonotypes and omits some of them. The data contain approximately 2.3 million clones, approximately 93% of them singletons. The sample consisted of naive CD4+ T cells from PBMCs. Documented subset: CD45RA+ positively selected. All receptors derive from a man younger than 30 in good health. Some clones in this sample may be carry-over from other donors' samples.

J is TRBJ2-7 and V is TRBV5-4, with 10 bases aligning to TRBD2. The CDR3 runs 16 residues. Trimming took 4 bases from V and 2 from J; bases not matched to a gene: 9. Germline loops: CDR1 SGHNT, CDR2 YYREEE (reference sequence). The CDR3 nucleotides are TGTGCCAGCAGCACGGAGCGGACTAGCGGTCCCTACGAGCAGTACTTC. Its translation: CASSTERTSGPYEQYF.

The rearrangement joins TRBV4-1 to TRBJ2-2, with D perhaps matching TRBD1 or TRBD2 (6 bases each). Trimming removed 1 base from V and 6 bases from J, with 18 bases in between. The CDR3 sequence is 17 residues long. The germline V gene has CDR1 MGHRA and CDR2 YSYEKL. The CDR3 loop is CASSQGGGRYTAGELFF. For the CDR3, the DNA is TGCGCCAGCAGCCAAGGAGGGGGGAGATATACGGCCGGGGAGCTGTTTTTT.

This clone has just one count. V is TRBV10-1 and J is TRBJ2-1, with D perhaps TRBD1 or TRBD2 (6 bases each). Trimming cost V 0 bases and J 7 bases, with 10 bases left between them. This CDR3 is 14 amino acids long. Germline CDR1 is WNHNN and CDR2 is SYGVQD (reference sequence). The CDR3, as DNA: TGCGCCAGCAGTGAGTCGAGAGGGGGGAATGAGCAGTTCTTC. It yields the protein CASSESRGGNEQFF.

This chain connects TRBV6-5 to TRBJ1-2; D unresolved. Between the trimmed V and J ends, which lost 2 bases and 0 bases, there was a span of 7 bases. This CDR3 has 14 amino acids. From germline, CDR1 is MNHEY and CDR2 SVGAGI. The DNA of the CDR3 is TGTGCCAGCAGTTACGGCCGAACTAACTATGGCTACACCTTC. Residues: CASSYGRTNYGYTF.

The chain uses TRBV2 and TRBJ1-5, with D uncertain. The V end was cut by 2 bases, the J end by 7 bases, with 9 bases between. The CDR3 has 13 amino acids. CDR1 is SNHLY and CDR2 is FYNNEI in the germline V gene. The CDR3 reads CASSERARQPQHF. The CDR3 bases are TGTGCCAGCAGTGAACGGGCCCGGCAGCCCCAGCATTTT.

The CDR3 loop reads CASGRTTGSEQYF. The CDR3 DNA sequence: TGTGCCAGCGGGCGTACTACAGGCTCCGAGCAGTACTTC. The genes are TRBV6-5 and TRBJ2-7; possibly TRBD1 for D (5 bases). Deletions cut 8 bases from V and 6 bases from J, with 17 bases between. The V gene's germline CDR1 is MNHEY and CDR2 SVGAGI. This CDR3 comprises 13 residues.

This chain joins TRBV6-5 and TRBJ2-7; 10 bases map to TRBD2. The junction had 2 bases not matched to a gene; V was cut back by 4 bases and J by 2 bases. The germline gives CDR1 MNHEY, CDR2 SVGAGI. The CDR3 is 14 residues long. CDR3 sequence reads: CASSWLAGAYEQYF. In DNA form, the CDR3 reads TGTGCCAGCAGTTGGCTAGCGGGGGCCTACGAGCAGTACTTC.

This sequence joins TRBV6-5 and TRBJ1-1; a weak D match, TRBD1 (5 bases). CDR3 length equals 12 residues. Deletions cut 9 bases from V and 1 base from J, with 9 bases between. The germline gives CDR1 MNHEY, CDR2 SVGAGI. CDR3 in amino acids: CASSTANTEAFF. In nucleotides, the CDR3 is TGTGCCAGTTCGACAGCGAACACTGAAGCTTTCTTT.

The CDR3 spells CASSRPGPPYEQYF. CDR3 nucleotide sequence: TGCGCCAGCAGCCGGCCGGGGCCACCCTACGAGCAGTACTTC. The chain links TRBV5-1 to TRBJ2-7; possibly TRBD1 or TRBD2 for D (5 bases each). V was trimmed by 4 bases and J by 2 bases, leaving 13 bases between them. This CDR3 spans 14 amino acids. CDR1 and CDR2 (germline): SGHRS, YFSETQ.

The V call is TRBV11-2, the J call TRBJ2-6; D remains unclear. This CDR3 contains 18 residues. The V and J ends lost 5 bases and 5 bases respectively, with 22 bases between them. CDR1 SGHAT and CDR2 FQNNGV come from the germline V gene. CDR3 nucleotide sequence: TGTGCCAGCAGCCTAATAGTCAAGCAACAAAGTCGGGCCAACGTCCTGACTTTC. Its translation is CASSLIVKQQSRANVLTF.

V gene TRBV7-9 combines with J gene TRBJ2-3; 9 bases fit TRBD2. Germline V CDR1 and CDR2: SEHNR, FQNEAQ (reference sequence). V gave up 1 base and J gave up 3 bases; unmatched junction bases: 5. The CDR3 has 16 amino acids. CDR3 residues: CASSLGREGVTDTQYF. In nucleotides, the CDR3 is TGTGCCAGCAGCTTAGGGCGGGAGGGCGTGACAGATACGCAGTATTTT.

This chain uses TRBV28 with TRBJ2-5, with D perhaps matching TRBD2 (6 bases). Germline V CDR1 and CDR2: MDHEN, SYDVKM. This CDR3 contains 16 residues. V was shortened by 5 bases and J by 5 bases, with 21 bases between the two germline ends. The CDR3 loop reads CASSLQRLPRGETQYF. DNA for the CDR3: TGTGCCAGCAGTCTTCAACGACTGCCCCGGGGGGAGACCCAGTACTTC.

V and J are TRBV7-3 and TRBJ2-3, with D hard to call. The CDR3 has 14 residues. Germline values: CDR1 SGHTA, CDR2 FQGTGA. Trimming pared 5 bases from V and 0 bases from J, leaving 9 bases between. As DNA, the CDR3 is TGTGCCAGCAGCCCCCCGGGTAGCACAGATACGCAGTATTTT. The encoded protein is CASSPPGSTDTQYF.

The gene calls are TRBV5-4 and TRBJ2-5; D possibly corresponds to TRBD1 (5 bases). Per the germline V gene, CDR1 is SGHNT and CDR2 is YYREEE (reference sequence). V lost 0 bases to trimming and J lost 4 bases, with 7 bases between them. The CDR3 runs to 13 residues. The CDR3 DNA is TGTGCCAGCAGCTTGGGCAGGGCAGAGACCCAGTACTTC. The encoded protein is CASSLGRAETQYF.

The genes are TRBV5-1 and TRBJ1-2; no clear D. V was trimmed by 5 bases and J by 4 bases, leaving 18 bases between them. The CDR3 runs to 15 residues. From germline, CDR1 is SGHRS and CDR2 YFSETQ. CDR3 nucleotides: TGCGCCAGCAGACCCCGTCTAGGACGGATCTATGGCTACACCTTC. Its translation is CASRPRLGRIYGYTF.

The J gene is TRBJ1-1, the V gene TRBV28; 8 positions agree with TRBD1. The J segment lost 11 bases and the V segment lost 4 bases, leaving 3 bases of the junction unmatched. The germline V gene has CDR1 MDHEN and CDR2 SYDVKM. The CDR3 is made up of 11 amino acids. The CDR3 DNA reads TGTGCCAGCAGTTATCGACAGGGGGCTTTCTTT. Translating it yields CASSYRQGAFF.

The rearrangement joins TRBV19 to TRBJ2-5; D might be TRBD1 (5 bases). The V gene lost 2 bases and the J gene lost 7 bases, with 14 bases spanning the gap. The CDR3 covers 14 residues. In germline, CDR1 is LNHDA, CDR2 SQIVND (reference sequence). The chain's CDR3 is CASSIYRGGGTQYF. The CDR3 nucleotides read TGTGCCAGTAGTATATATAGGGGCGGCGGGACCCAGTACTTC.

V usage is TRBV2 and J usage is TRBJ1-1; D ambiguous. This CDR3 region has 11 residues. Germline CDR1 is SNHLY and CDR2 is FYNNEI. Trimming removed 7 bases at V and 6 bases at J, with 9 bases between. The CDR3 loop reads CASNGFAEAFF. The CDR3 DNA follows: TGTGCCAGCAATGGTTTTGCTGAAGCTTTCTTT.

The genes are TRBV19 and TRBJ2-7, with 9 bases matching TRBD2. The germline CDR1 and CDR2 sequences are LNHDA and SQIVND (reference sequence). V lost 3 bases and J lost 3; bases outside the gene matches: 6. The CDR3 is made up of 15 amino acids. CDR3 loop: CASSIRGGRVYEQYF. As DNA, the CDR3 is TGTGCCAGTAGTATTCGGGGCGGGAGGGTCTACGAGCAGTACTTC.

The chain couples TRBV6-1 to TRBJ1-2; D gene unclear. Trimming stripped 2 bases from V and 1 base from J, with 8 bases between. Germline CDR1 and CDR2: MNHNS and SASEGT. This CDR3 is built from 14 residues. The CDR3: CASSEFGGNYGYTF. In nucleotides, the CDR3 is TGTGCCAGCAGTGAATTCGGCGGTAACTATGGCTACACCTTC.

The chain uses TRBV6-1 and TRBJ1-1, with D possibly being TRBD1 (5 bases). V dropped 6 bases and J dropped 7 bases, with 15 bases sitting between them. From germline, CDR1 is MNHNS and CDR2 SASEGT. CDR3 length: 13 amino acids. Written as DNA, the CDR3 is TGTGCCAGCAGAAAACTGGGGGGGATTGAAGCTTTCTTT. Translating gives CASRKLGGIEAFF.

The genes are TRBV4-2 and TRBJ1-4, with a weak D call TRBD1 (6 bases). The germline V gene has CDR1 LGHNA and CDR2 YNFKEQ. This CDR3 spans 15 amino acids. The V end was cut by 4 bases, the J end by 3 bases, with 12 bases between. The CDR3 loop is CASSPSRGSNEKLFF. The CDR3 nucleotides are TGTGCCAGCAGCCCATCCAGGGGATCTAATGAAAAACTGTTTTTT.

This chain links TRBV6-5 with TRBJ2-3; D unresolved. CDR1 is MNHEY, CDR2 SVGAGI, per germline. The CDR3 length is 12 residues. The ends were cut back, 6 bases at V and 6 bases at J, with 10 bases in the middle. CDR3 nucleotide sequence: TGTGCCAGCAGAGCCAGAGACGATACGCAGTATTTT. Translating gives CASRARDDTQYF.

J is TRBJ2-1 and V is TRBV5-1; TRBD1 matches 7 bases. With V trimmed by 1 base and J by 8 bases, 6 bases remained unmatched. CDR3 length: 14 amino acids. In germline, CDR1 is SGHRS, CDR2 YFSETQ. The CDR3 bases are TGCGCCAGCAGCTTGTCAGGGGGACGGTATGAGCAGTTCTTC. It is translated as CASSLSGGRYEQFF.

The chain links TRBV11-2 to TRBJ2-1; D may be TRBD1 (6 bases). Deletions cut 9 bases from V and 4 bases from J, with 13 bases between. CDR1 is SGHAT, CDR2 FQNNGV, per germline. This CDR3 has 13 amino acids. The CDR3 DNA sequence: TGTGCCAGTACAGGGACACCATACAATGAGCAGTTCTTC. Its translation is CASTGTPYNEQFF.

The chain combines TRBV7-8 with TRBJ2-1; 7 bases are shared with TRBD2. CDR3 length: 18 amino acids. V shed 1 base, J shed 4 bases, and the junction held 13 bases outside the gene matches. Germline loops: CDR1 SGHVS, CDR2 FQNEAQ. The CDR3 loop reads CASSLGSLAGVQYNEQFF. As DNA, the CDR3 is TGTGCCAGCAGCTTAGGGTCTTTGGCGGGAGTGCAATACAATGAGCAGTTCTTC.

This chain uses TRBV5-4 with TRBJ2-1; no clear D gene. V lost 4 bases and J 4 bases, leaving 12 bases between the germline ends. The CDR3 extends over 14 amino acids. Germline V lookup: CDR1 SGHNT, CDR2 YYREEE (reference sequence). This CDR3 reads CASSPGTQYNEQFF. The CDR3 nucleotides are TGTGCCAGCAGCCCCGGAACACAGTACAATGAGCAGTTCTTC.

The chain is built from TRBV11-3 and TRBJ1-1; D remains unclear. V dropped 4 bases and J dropped 3 bases, with 9 bases sitting between them. This CDR3 contains 13 residues. Germline V CDR1 and CDR2: SGHNT, YENEEA. CDR3 residues: CASSYQEDTEAFF. CDR3 coding DNA: TGTGCCAGCAGCTACCAGGAGGACACTGAAGCTTTCTTT.

A word on this clone: At the DNA level, this CDR3 is encoded by other sequences in the same sample as well. V and J are TRBV9 and TRBJ1-2; tentative D call: TRBD1 (5 bases). CDR1 is SGDLS, CDR2 YYNGEE, per germline. This CDR3 region has 13 residues. V was trimmed by 0 bases and J by 7 bases, leaving 10 bases between them. The CDR3 region is CASSVVGGGGYTF. The DNA for the CDR3 is TGTGCCAGCAGCGTAGTTGGGGGAGGTGGCTACACCTTC.